One sample yielded the 18 T cell receptor beta chains listed below, sequenced in a study of cytomegalovirus exposure and HLA in healthy donors (dated by TCRdb to the late 2010s). Library construction relied on the immunoSEQ multiplex PCR assay. The multiplex PCR relied on a mix of 60 forward primers for TCR Vbeta segments and 13 reverse primers for TCR Jbeta segments. The source is immuneACCESS, and TCRdb retained only in-frame sequences with V and J called. Part of the clones is not carried over; for the studies checked, unresolved V genes explain less than half of this, and the remainder is unexplained. The sample's table covers 200,000 to 250,000 clones. Roughly 0.89% of the sample belongs to the ten largest clones. Sample: PBMCs. Source of these receptors: a woman aged 30 to 39 in good health and CMV-seropositive.

The chain is built from TRBV19 and TRBJ1-2, with D hard to call. CDR3 length: 14 residues. Trimming removed 2 bases at V and 4 bases at J, with 11 bases between. CDR1 LNHDA and CDR2 SQIVND come from the germline V gene (reference sequence). Here the CDR3 reads CASSIKSDIYGYTF. The CDR3 coding sequence is TGTGCCAGTAGTATAAAATCAGACATCTATGGCTACACCTTC.

The chain has TRBV30 and TRBJ2-7, with D possibly being TRBD1 (6 bases). This CDR3 comprises 12 residues. Germline V gene lookup returns CDR1 GTSNPN and CDR2 SVGIG (reference sequence). V lost 6 bases and J lost 3, with 12 bases in between. The CDR3 nucleotides read TGTGCCTGCGCCGCACAGGGCTACGAGCAGTACTTC. Translation gives CACAAQGYEQYF.

The V call is TRBV28, the J call TRBJ1-2; D remains unclear. V was pared by 1 base and J by 3 bases, with 12 bases between. The CDR3 contains 15 residues. Germline assignment: CDR1 MDHEN and CDR2 SYDVKM. CDR3 amino acids: CASSLSSRWDYGYTF. The CDR3 DNA follows: TGTGCCAGCAGTTTATCATCCAGGTGGGACTATGGCTACACCTTC.

This chain connects TRBV5-1 to TRBJ2-7; D not certain. Trimming removed 1 base at V and 6 bases at J, with 11 bases between. The germline CDR1 and CDR2 sequences are SGHRS and YFSETQ. The CDR3 sequence is 13 residues long. The CDR3 DNA reads as TGCGCCAGCAGCTTGTCTGATCTAGGCGAGCAGTACTTC. Encoded protein: CASSLSDLGEQYF.

CDR3 sequence reads: CASSDGSYEQYF. The CDR3 DNA is TGTGCCAGCAGTGACGGGTCCTACGAGCAGTACTTC. The chain uses TRBV2 and TRBJ2-7; D is unresolved. Trimming pared 3 bases from V and 1 base from J, leaving 4 bases between. Germline CDR1 and CDR2: SNHLY and FYNNEI. The CDR3 loop spans 12 amino acids.

This chain connects TRBV5-6 to TRBJ1-1; the D is unclear. Trimming removed 4 bases at V and 10 bases at J, with 14 bases between. The CDR3 runs to 12 residues. Germline V gene lookup returns CDR1 SGHDT and CDR2 YYEEEE. CDR3 protein: CASSLYTNPAFF. As DNA, the CDR3 is TGTGCCAGCAGCCTATATACCAACCCAGCTTTCTTT. The entire variable domain, with the rest obtained from reference TRBV5-6 and TRBJ1-1, is as follows: DAGVTQSPTHLIKTRGQQVTLRCSPKSGHDTVSWYQQALGQGPQFIFQYYEEEERQRGNFPDRFSGHQFPNYSSELNVNALLLGDSALYLCASSLYTNPAFFGQGTRLTVV.

This chain connects TRBV25-1 to TRBJ2-3, with 10 bases fitting TRBD1. The CDR3 extends over 15 amino acids. Germline CDR1 and CDR2: MGHDK and SYGVNS. V shed 1 base and J 4 bases; nucleotides not matched to a gene: 2. The CDR3 region is CASSEFGQGADTQYF. The CDR3 nucleotides read TGTGCCAGCAGTGAATTTGGACAGGGGGCAGATACGCAGTATTTT.

This rearrangement joins TRBV5-1 to TRBJ2-7; a weak D match, TRBD1 (7 bases). CDR1 and CDR2 (germline): SGHRS, YFSETQ. The V and J ends lost 2 bases and 2 bases respectively, with 11 bases between them. This CDR3 has 14 amino acids. The CDR3 coding sequence is TGCGCCAGCAGCTTCACAGGGGAGGCCTACGAGCAGTACTTC. The encoded protein is CASSFTGEAYEQYF.

The chain uses TRBV13 and TRBJ2-3; D gene unclear. Per the germline V gene, CDR1 is PRHDT and CDR2 is FYEKMQ (reference sequence). The CDR3 spans 15 residues. With 4 bases removed from V and 4 bases from J, the gap between germline ends came to 15 bases. CDR3 in amino acids: CASSSVGIQSDTQYF. Here the CDR3 DNA reads TGTGCCAGCAGCTCCGTTGGTATTCAGTCAGATACGCAGTATTTT.

The CDR3 protein is CASSPRTGGAVYGYTF. The CDR3 bases are TGTGCCAGCAGCCCTCGGACAGGGGGCGCCGTCTATGGCTACACCTTC. V usage is TRBV7-8 and J usage is TRBJ1-2; 11 positions agree with TRBD1. The junction had 9 bases not matched to a gene; V was cut back by 5 bases and J by 4 bases. Germline V gives CDR1 SGHVS, CDR2 FQNEAQ. CDR3 length: 16 amino acids.

The chain couples TRBV2 to TRBJ1-5; the D gene is possibly TRBD1 (6 bases). The CDR3 runs 13 residues. The germline V gene encodes CDR1 SNHLY and CDR2 FYNNEI. V gave up 6 bases and J gave up 1 base, with 7 bases separating them. As DNA, the CDR3 is TGTGCCAGCAGACAGGGAAGCAATCAGCCCCAGCATTTT. Amino acids: CASRQGSNQPQHF.

The chain employs TRBV9 and TRBJ1-3; D remains ambiguous. Germline assignment: CDR1 SGDLS and CDR2 YYNGEE. The CDR3 is 15 residues long. Trimming left V 1 base short and J 0 bases short, with 8 bases between. CDR3 sequence: CASSVLGSSGNTIYF. In DNA, the CDR3 is TGTGCCAGCAGCGTACTCGGGTCCTCTGGAAACACCATATATTTT.

Concerning this clone itself: Mismatch with germline at one junction end may stem from a read error. This rearrangement joins TRBV11-3 to TRBJ2-7; 7 positions match TRBD1. This CDR3 contains 13 residues. Germline V gene lookup returns CDR1 SGHNT and CDR2 YENEEA. Written as DNA, the CDR3 is TGTGCCAGCAGCCCGGGACAGCACTACGGGCAGTACTTC. Amino acid sequence: CASSPGQHYGQYF.

The chain links TRBV6-5 to TRBJ2-1, with D maybe TRBD2 (6 bases). Germline lookup yields CDR1 MNHEY and CDR2 SVGAGI. With 6 bases removed from V and 5 bases from J, the gap between germline ends came to 11 bases. The CDR3 contains 13 residues. The CDR3 nucleotides read TGTGCCAGCAGCTACAGGAGGGACAATGAGCAGTTCTTC. Translating gives CASSYRRDNEQFF.

The gene calls are TRBV2 and TRBJ1-2, with D tentatively TRBD1 (5 bases). Germline CDR1 reads SNHLY; CDR2 reads FYNNEI. The CDR3 is made up of 11 amino acids. This chain's CDR3 is CAGTESYGYTF. The CDR3 nucleotides are TGTGCTGGGACTGAAAGCTATGGCTACACCTTC.

The chain has TRBV27 and TRBJ2-3; TRBD1 agrees at 10 bases. Germline values: CDR1 MNHEY, CDR2 SMNVEV (reference sequence). The CDR3 totals 19 residues. V was clipped by 6 bases and J by 3 bases; unmatched bases: 18. CDR3 bases: TGTGCCAGCAGGAAAACCTCAGGTGTGGGGGGACAGGGGACAGATACGCAGTATTTT. This sequence encodes CASRKTSGVGGQGTDTQYF.

This sequence joins TRBV27 and TRBJ2-5; 9 bases match TRBD2. From germline, CDR1 is MNHEY and CDR2 SMNVEV (reference sequence). The J segment lost 3 bases and the V segment lost 10 bases, leaving 6 bases of the junction unmatched. This CDR3 spans 13 amino acids. CDR3 nucleotides: TGTGCCACCAGCTTAGCGGGAGAAGAGACCCAGTACTTC. Protein: CATSLAGEETQYF.

The V and J genes are TRBV5-1 and TRBJ2-6; D may be TRBD2 (5 bases). The CDR3 consists of 18 residues. Trimming left V 0 bases short and J 0 bases short, with 13 bases between. Germline lookup yields CDR1 SGHRS and CDR2 YFSETQ. The CDR3 nucleotides read TGCGCCAGCAGCTTGGGTAGAGGGCCAAACTCTGGGGCCAACGTCCTGACTTTC. This sequence encodes CASSLGRGPNSGANVLTF.